This is a list of T cell receptor beta chains from one sample in a study of lymphopenia after photon versus proton radiotherapy. The assay was immunoSEQ multiplex PCR, and TCRdb's table has in-frame clones only and misses some. Of tens of thousands of clones detected, around 87% appear once; the ten largest clones hold about 10%. Sequenced here: peripheral blood, sampled from a patient treated with proton-based radiotherapy. The receptors derive from a man at least 80 years old with esophageal cancer. The CDR3 runs from the conserved cysteine through the conserved F or W. The order of the fields is V gene, J gene, clone size, D gene, CDR3 DNA, CDR3 protein. The D gene is left open where the match is weak. Expanded clones get a size class; other rows say once, few or many, or leave the size out.

TRBV14	TRBJ2-2	few	TRBD2	TGTGCCAGCAGCCAAGTGAGCGGGAGGAACACCGGGGAGCTGTTTTTT	CASSQVSGRNTGELFF
TRBV19	TRBJ1-5	once	NA	TGTGCCAGTAGTATGTCAGGTTATAGCAATCAGCCCCAGCATTTT	CASSMSGYSNQPQHF
TRBV11-3	TRBJ2-1	NA	TRBD2	TGTGCCAGCAGCTTAGCCAGCGGGAGCATCCATGAGCAGTTCTTC	CASSLASGSIHEQFF
TRBV7-6	TRBJ1-6	NA	TRBD1	TGTGCCAGCAGCTTAGGGGACAGTAATTCACCCCTCCACTTT	CASSLGDSNSPLHF
TRBV6-1	TRBJ1-2	NA	NA	TGTGCCAGCAGTGAAGGCCCCACAGGCCCCTATGGCTACACCTTC	CASSEGPTGPYGYTF
TRBV6-4	TRBJ1-1	NA	NA	TGTGCCAGCAAAGGGGACGGGAGTAGCACTGAAGCTTTCTTT	CASKGDGSSTEAFF
TRBV30	TRBJ1-3	NA	NA	TGTGCCTGTTTCGGGGGCTCTGGAAACACCATATATTTT	CACFGGSGNTIYF
TRBV28	TRBJ2-7	NA	NA	TGTGCCAGCAAGGGGGACTCCTACGAGCAGTACTTC	CASKGDSYEQYF
TRBV9	TRBJ1-2	NA	TRBD1	TGTGCCAGCAGCGTAGAGGGACAGGGATATGGCTACACCTTC	CASSVEGQGYGYTF
TRBV5-4	TRBJ2-5	NA	NA	TGTGCCAGCAGCTTGCGGGAGACCCAGTACTTC	CASSLRETQYF
TRBV2	TRBJ2-7	NA	NA	TGTGCCAGCGGGGACGAAACCTACGAGCAGTACTTC	CASGDETYEQYF
TRBV7-2	TRBJ1-3	NA	TRBD1	TGTGCCAGCAGCTTTATCGCCGGGACAGTAGGAAACACCATATATTTT	CASSFIAGTVGNTIYF
TRBV4-1	TRBJ2-5	NA	NA	TGCGCCAGCAGGCTAAGTGCTGGTGTGGAGACCCAGTACTTC	CASRLSAGVETQYF
TRBV6-1	TRBJ2-5	NA	TRBD1	TGTGCCAGCAGTGAACCTCATCCACAGGGGGTCGCCTGGGAGACCCAGTACTTC	CASSEPHPQGVAWETQYF
TRBV7-9	TRBJ2-4	NA	TRBD1	TGTGCCAGCAGCTTAGGACAGGGATATAACATTCAGTACTTC	CASSLGQGYNIQYF
TRBV19	TRBJ1-2	NA	NA	TGTGCCAGTAGTATATCGGACAACGTCCTAATTATCCTCCACTATGGCTACACCTTC	CASSISDNVLIILHYGYTF
TRBV6-5	TRBJ2-2	NA	NA	TGTGCCAGCAGCCTCTTGGCAGGGAGAACCGGGGAGCTGTTTTTT	CASSLLAGRTGELFF
TRBV9	TRBJ2-2	NA	TRBD2	TGTGCCAGCAGCGTAGTAGCGGGGGGCTTGAGCACCGGGGAGCTGTTTTTT	CASSVVAGGLSTGELFF
TRBV9	TRBJ2-7	once	NA	TGTGCCAGCAGCCCTAACAGCCAACCTGCAAGCGAGCAGTACTTC	CASSPNSQPASEQYF
TRBV14	TRBJ1-5	NA	NA	TGTGCCAGCAGCCAAGCGGAAGGGGGGAGCAATCAGCCCCAGCATTTT	CASSQAEGGSNQPQHF
TRBV7-2	TRBJ1-1	NA	NA	TGTGCCAGCAGCTTTTGGGGGACTGAAGCTTTCTTT	CASSFWGTEAFF
TRBV7-2	TRBJ1-5	NA	NA	TGTGCCAGCAGTCCGGACAACCTTAGCAATCAGCCCCAGCATTTT	CASSPDNLSNQPQHF
TRBV5-1	TRBJ2-1	few	TRBD2	TGCGCCAGCAGCTTGGTTCTAGCGGGAGGCCATGAGCAGTTCTTC	CASSLVLAGGHEQFF
TRBV4-3	TRBJ2-7	NA	TRBD2	TGCGCCAGCAGCCAAGGGAGCGGGGGACTGAGCTCCTACGAGCAGTACTTC	CASSQGSGGLSSYEQYF
TRBV5-4	TRBJ2-7	NA	NA	TGTGCCAGCAGCTTGATCGGAGGCTACGAGCAGTACTTC	CASSLIGGYEQYF
TRBV7-9	TRBJ2-3	few	TRBD1	TGTGCCAGCAGCTCGGACAGGGTAAGATTTAGTACGCAGTATTTT	CASSSDRVRFSTQYF
TRBV5-4	TRBJ1-6	NA	TRBD1	TGTGCCAGCAGCTTGGGGGCCCAGGGGGGTGGTAATTCACCCCTCCACTTT	CASSLGAQGGGNSPLHF
TRBV30	TRBJ2-2	NA	NA	TGTGCCTGGAGTGTAGCAGGGGAGGCCACCGGGGAGCTGTTTTTT	CAWSVAGEATGELFF
TRBV7-8	TRBJ1-4	NA	NA	TGTGCCAGCAGCCCATCATTTTGGGGGGCGCCCAATGAAAAACTGTTTTTT	CASSPSFWGAPNEKLFF
TRBV23-1	TRBJ1-5	NA	TRBD1	TGCGCCAGCACCGGGACAGGGGACCCAAATAGCAATCAGCCCCAGCATTTT	CASTGTGDPNSNQPQHF
TRBV30	TRBJ2-3	NA	NA	TGTGCCTGGAGCGCCCTAGCGAGAGATACACTCCAGTATTTT	CAWSALARDTLQYF
TRBV27	TRBJ1-2	NA	NA	TGTGCCAGCAGTTACTCAGGAGGGGTTGGCTACACCTTC	CASSYSGGVGYTF
TRBV6-5	TRBJ1-1	once	NA	TGTGCCAGCAGTCCGGGACTCCCGAACACTGAAGCTTTCTTT	CASSPGLPNTEAFF
TRBV27	TRBJ2-4	NA	NA	TGTGCCAGCAGTTTCCTTTACCGGGACAAACAAAACATTCAGTACTTC	CASSFLYRDKQNIQYF
TRBV5-4	TRBJ2-4	NA	TRBD1	TGTGCCAGCAGCTTCGGGACAGAAGCCAAAAACATTCAGTACTTC	CASSFGTEAKNIQYF
TRBV5-6	TRBJ2-5	once	NA	TGTGCCAGCAGCATGCCCGGGACTTTACAAGAGACCCAGTACTTC	CASSMPGTLQETQYF
TRBV27	TRBJ1-1	NA	TRBD1	TGTGCCAGCATGGACAGGGTTCTCACTGAAGCTTTCTTT	CASMDRVLTEAFF
TRBV10-3	TRBJ1-1	NA	NA	TGTGCCATCAGTGAGTCGGGGAACACTGAAGCTTTCTTT	CAISESGNTEAFF
TRBV5-3	TRBJ1-2	NA	NA	TGTGCCAGAAGCTCCAACTGGGGCTACACCTTC	CARSSNWGYTF
TRBV7-8	TRBJ2-7	NA	TRBD2	TGTGCCAGCAGCCGGACTAGCGGGAGCATTTACGAGCAGTACTTC	CASSRTSGSIYEQYF
TRBV20-1	TRBJ1-2	NA	NA	TGCAGTGCTAGTCCAAACTATGGCTACACCTTC	CSASPNYGYTF
TRBV9	TRBJ2-6	NA	NA	TGTGCCAGCAGCGTAGCTCCCCAGGGGGGCCACTCTGGGGCCAACGTCCTGACTTTC	CASSVAPQGGHSGANVLTF
TRBV27	TRBJ2-7	NA	TRBD1	TGTGCCAGCAGTCCGAGACAGGGCGGTGAGCAGTACTTC	CASSPRQGGEQYF
TRBV7-9	TRBJ2-7	once	NA	TGTGCCAGCAGTCCAACCTTAGCCTCCGAGCAGTACTTC	CASSPTLASEQYF
TRBV6-1	TRBJ1-1	few	NA	TGTGCCAGCAGCCAAGGGGTAGTTGAAGCTTTCTTT	CASSQGVVEAFF
TRBV19	TRBJ1-3	NA	TRBD1	TGTGCCAGTATCGACAGGGGCTCGGGAAACACCATATATTTT	CASIDRGSGNTIYF
TRBV2	TRBJ2-5	NA	NA	TGTGCCAGCAGTGACAGCCAAGAGACCCAGTACTTC	CASSDSQETQYF